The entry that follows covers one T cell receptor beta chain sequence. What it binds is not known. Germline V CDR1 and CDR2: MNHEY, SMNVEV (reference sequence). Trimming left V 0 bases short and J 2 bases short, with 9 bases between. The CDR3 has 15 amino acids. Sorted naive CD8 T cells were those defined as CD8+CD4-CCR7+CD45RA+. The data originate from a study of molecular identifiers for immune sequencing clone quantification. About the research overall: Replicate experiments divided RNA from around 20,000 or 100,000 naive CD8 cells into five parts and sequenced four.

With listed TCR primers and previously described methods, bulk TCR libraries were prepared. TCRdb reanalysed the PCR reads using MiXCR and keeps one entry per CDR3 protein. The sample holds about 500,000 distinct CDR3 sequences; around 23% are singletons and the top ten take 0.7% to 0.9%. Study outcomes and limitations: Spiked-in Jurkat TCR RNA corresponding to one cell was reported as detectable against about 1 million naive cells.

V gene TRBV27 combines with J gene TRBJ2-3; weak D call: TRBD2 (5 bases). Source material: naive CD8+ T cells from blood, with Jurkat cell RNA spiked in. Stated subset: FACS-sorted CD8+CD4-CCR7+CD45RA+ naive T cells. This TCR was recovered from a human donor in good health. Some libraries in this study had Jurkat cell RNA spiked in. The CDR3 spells CASSLSVDSTDTQYF. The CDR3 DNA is TGTGCCAGCAGTTTATCGGTGGACTCCACAGATACGCAGTATTTT.